Listed here are 2 T cell receptor beta chains from one sample, sequenced in a study of early T cells in non-severe SARS-CoV-2 infection. In TCRdb, the 5' RACE reads were re-called with MiXCR into one record per CDR3 protein. Among about 84,000 distinct CDR3 sequences listed, 12% were seen once. Sequenced: whole blood. The receptors stem from an adult who was a healthcare worker with PCR-confirmed SARS-CoV-2 infection or an uninfected control (not recorded which).

The chain uses TRBV7-3 and TRBJ1-1; TRBD1 might be the D (5 bases). Germline V gene data show CDR1 as SGHTA and CDR2 as FQGTGA. Trimming cost V 3 bases and J 4 bases, with 12 bases left between them. The CDR3 loop spans 14 amino acids. CDR3 sequence: CASSLITGSTEAFF. DNA of the CDR3: TGTGCCAGCAGCTTGATAACAGGCTCCACTGAAGCTTTCTTT.

This clonotype was detected many times. V gene TRBV5-1 combines with J gene TRBJ2-3; a possible D gene is TRBD1 (6 bases). Germline V gene sequence: CDR1 SGHRS, CDR2 YFSETQ. The length of the CDR3 is 16 residues. The V end was cut by 7 bases, the J end by 4 bases, with 22 bases between. CDR3: CASLHRTASGSDTQYF. The CDR3 DNA reads as TGCGCCAGCCTCCATCGGACAGCCTCAGGCTCAGATACGCAGTATTTT. The whole variable domain, remainder taken from reference TRBV5-1 and TRBJ2-3, is KAGVTQTPRYLIKTRGQQVTLSCSPISGHRSVSWYQQTPGQGLQFLFEYFSETQRNKGNFPGRFSGRQFSNSRSEMNVSTLELGDSALYLCASLHRTASGSDTQYFGPGTRLTVL.